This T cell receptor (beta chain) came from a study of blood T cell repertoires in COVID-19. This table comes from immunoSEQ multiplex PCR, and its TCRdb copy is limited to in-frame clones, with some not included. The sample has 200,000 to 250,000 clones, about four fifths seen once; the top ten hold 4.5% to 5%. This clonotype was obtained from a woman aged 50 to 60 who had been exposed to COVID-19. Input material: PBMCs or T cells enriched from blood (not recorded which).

The CDR3: CASSQSGGTDTQYF. The CDR3 DNA reads as TGTGCCAGTAGTCAGAGCGGGGGCACAGATACGCAGTATTTT. The V gene is TRBV19, the J gene TRBJ2-3; 7 nucleotides match TRBD2. The CDR3 contains 14 residues. Germline-derived CDR1 and CDR2 are LNHDA and SQIVND (reference sequence). Trimming at V came to 5 bases and at J to 1 base, leaving 3 bases not matched to a gene.